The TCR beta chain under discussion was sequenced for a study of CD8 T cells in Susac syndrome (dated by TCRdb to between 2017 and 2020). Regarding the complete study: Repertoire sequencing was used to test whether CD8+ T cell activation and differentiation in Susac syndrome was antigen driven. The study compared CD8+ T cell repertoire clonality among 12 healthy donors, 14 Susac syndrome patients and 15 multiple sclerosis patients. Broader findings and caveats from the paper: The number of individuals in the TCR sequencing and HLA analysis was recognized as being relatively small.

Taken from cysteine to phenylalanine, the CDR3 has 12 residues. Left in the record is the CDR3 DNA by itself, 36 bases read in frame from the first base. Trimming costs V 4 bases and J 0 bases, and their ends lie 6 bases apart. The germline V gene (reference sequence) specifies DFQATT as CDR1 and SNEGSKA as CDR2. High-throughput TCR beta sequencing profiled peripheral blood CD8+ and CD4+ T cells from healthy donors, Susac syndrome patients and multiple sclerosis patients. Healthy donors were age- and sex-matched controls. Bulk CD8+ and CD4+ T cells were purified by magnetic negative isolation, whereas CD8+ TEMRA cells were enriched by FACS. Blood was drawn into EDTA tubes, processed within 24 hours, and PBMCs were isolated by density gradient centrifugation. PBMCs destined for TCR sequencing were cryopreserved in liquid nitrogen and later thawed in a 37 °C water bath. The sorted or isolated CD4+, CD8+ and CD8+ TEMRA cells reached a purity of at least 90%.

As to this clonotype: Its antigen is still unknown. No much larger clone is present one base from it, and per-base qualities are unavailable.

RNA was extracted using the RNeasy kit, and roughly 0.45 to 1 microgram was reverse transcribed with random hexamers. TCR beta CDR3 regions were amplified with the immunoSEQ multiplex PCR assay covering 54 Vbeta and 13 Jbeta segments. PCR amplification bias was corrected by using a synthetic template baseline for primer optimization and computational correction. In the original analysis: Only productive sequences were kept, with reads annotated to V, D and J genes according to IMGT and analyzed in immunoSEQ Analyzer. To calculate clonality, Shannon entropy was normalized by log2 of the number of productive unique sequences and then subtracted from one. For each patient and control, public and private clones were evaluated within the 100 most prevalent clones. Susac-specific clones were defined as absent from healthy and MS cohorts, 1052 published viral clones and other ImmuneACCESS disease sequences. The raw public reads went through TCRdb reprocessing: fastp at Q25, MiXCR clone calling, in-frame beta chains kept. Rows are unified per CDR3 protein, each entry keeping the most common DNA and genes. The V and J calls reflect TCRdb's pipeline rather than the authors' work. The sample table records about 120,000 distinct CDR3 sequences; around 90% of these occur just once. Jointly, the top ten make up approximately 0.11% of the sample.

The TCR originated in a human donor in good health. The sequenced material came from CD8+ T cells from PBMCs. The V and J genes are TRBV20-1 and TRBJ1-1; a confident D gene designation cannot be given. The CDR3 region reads CSATKLNTEAFF. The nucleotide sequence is TGCAGTGCTACCAAGCTGAACACTGAAGCTTTCTTT.